Listed below are T cell receptor beta chains from one sample, sequenced in a study of glioma-infiltrating T cells. TCRdb ran MiXCR on the multiplex PCR reads and lists one entry per CDR3 protein. The repertoire holds 95,000 to 150,000 distinct CDR3 sequences, with around 23% as singletons. Sample: glioma tissue, nonneoplastic brain tissue, or PBMCs (not recorded which). These receptors originate from a human donor with low-grade glioma or glioblastoma, undergoing nonglioma brain surgery, or in good health (not recorded which). CDR3s include the opening cysteine and the closing phenylalanine or tryptophan. Rows may omit the clone size; those that give it use once, few, many or a size class.

V,J,size,CDR3
TRBV6-1,TRBJ2-6,-,CASRHQGSGAKVLTF
TRBV30,TRBJ2-7,-,CAWSWGPYEQYF
TRBV7-2,TRBJ1-1,few,CASSPLRDTEAFF
TRBV7-3,TRBJ2-3,-,CASSLSLPTSGGSTDTQYF
TRBV6-2/TRBV6-3,TRBJ1-1,many,CASSYGGSVTEAFF
TRBV20-1,TRBJ2-7,many,CSARTSFTYEQYF
TRBV28,TRBJ2-1,many,CASSPIAGGGNEQFF
TRBV7-9,TRBJ1-2,-,CASSLVGFNGYTF
TRBV6-6,TRBJ2-5,many,CASSYRGEGETQYF
TRBV6-1,TRBJ2-7,many,CASSLTYSYEQYF
TRBV18,TRBJ2-1,-,CASSPPIAGGYNEQFF